These 5 T cell receptor beta chains were sequenced from one sample in a study of cytomegalovirus exposure and HLA in healthy donors. Here immunoSEQ multiplex PCR was the method, and the copy in TCRdb shows in-frame clones only, minus some. The sample shows 130,000 or so clones, 70% to 90% of them seen only once. The sample was PBMCs. The receptors derive from a woman between 18 and 29 years old in good health and CMV-seronegative.

The chain carries TRBV5-1 and TRBJ1-1; weak D call: TRBD1 (6 bases). V gave up 1 base and J gave up 3 bases, with 7 bases separating them. The CDR3 is made up of 13 amino acids. Germline-derived CDR1 and CDR2 are SGHRS and YFSETQ. Here the CDR3 DNA reads TGCGCCAGCAGCTTGTCAGGGGACACTGAAGCTTTCTTT. Its translation: CASSLSGDTEAFF.

This clone was recorded once. The chain couples TRBV5-5 to TRBJ1-5, with 9 bases fitting TRBD1. CDR1 SGHKS and CDR2 YYEKEE come from the germline V gene (reference sequence). The CDR3 totals 14 residues. V shed 3 bases and J 9 bases; nucleotides not matched to a gene: 7. DNA of the CDR3: TGTGCCAGCAGCTACGGGACAGGGCTATGGCCCCAGCATTTT. Translated: CASSYGTGLWPQHF.

The rearrangement links TRBV4-1 to TRBJ2-7; D is perhaps TRBD2 (6 bases). Germline CDR1 and CDR2: MGHRA and YSYEKL. The CDR3 covers 14 residues. V shed 4 bases and J shed 2 bases, with 12 bases lying between them. The CDR3 DNA is TGCGCCAGCAGCCCGAGACTAGGCACCTACGAGCAGTACTTC. Protein: CASSPRLGTYEQYF.

The rearrangement joins TRBV4-1 to TRBJ1-3; 7 bases map to TRBD1. Germline V gene data show CDR1 as MGHRA and CDR2 as YSYEKL. This CDR3 contains 15 residues. Losses at the gene ends were 5 bases for V and 0 bases for J; bases not matched to a gene: 4. The CDR3 DNA reads TGCGCCAGCAGCTGGGGACAGTCCTCTGGAAACACCATATATTTT. Translating it yields CASSWGQSSGNTIYF.

The V and J genes are TRBV28 and TRBJ1-5; 8 bases line up with TRBD1. Germline V gives CDR1 MDHEN, CDR2 SYDVKM. The CDR3 length is 16 residues. The junction had 10 bases not matched to a gene; V was cut back by 6 bases and J by 3 bases. This CDR3 is CASSFGQGSFNQPQHF. The CDR3 nucleotides are TGTGCCAGCAGCTTCGGACAGGGTAGCTTCAATCAGCCCCAGCATTTT. The full variable domain, with the rest looked up from reference TRBV28 and TRBJ1-5, is DVKVTQSSRYLVKRTGEKVFLECVQDMDHENMFWYRQDPGLGLRLIYFSYDVKMKEKGDIPEGYSVSREKKERFSLILESASTNQTSMYLCASSFGQGSFNQPQHFGDGTRLSIL.